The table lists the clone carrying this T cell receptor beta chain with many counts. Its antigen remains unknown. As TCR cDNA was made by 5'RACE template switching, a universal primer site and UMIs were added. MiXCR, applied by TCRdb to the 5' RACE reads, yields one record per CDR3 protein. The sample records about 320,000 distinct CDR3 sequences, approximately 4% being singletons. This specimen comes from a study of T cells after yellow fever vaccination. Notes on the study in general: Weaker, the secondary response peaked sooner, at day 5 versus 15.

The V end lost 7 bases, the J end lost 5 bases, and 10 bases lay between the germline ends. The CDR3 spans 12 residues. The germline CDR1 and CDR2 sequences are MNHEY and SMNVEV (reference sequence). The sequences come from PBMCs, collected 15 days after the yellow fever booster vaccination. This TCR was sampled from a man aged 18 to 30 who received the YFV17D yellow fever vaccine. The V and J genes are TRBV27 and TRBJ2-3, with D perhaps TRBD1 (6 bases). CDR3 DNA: TGTGCCAGCAAGCAGGGGATAGATACGCAGTATTTT. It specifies CASKQGIDTQYF.